Shown below are 27 T cell receptor beta chains from a single sample sequenced in a study of PD-1 blockade in mismatch repair-deficient tumors (dated by TCRdb to about 2017). The library was generated by the immunoSEQ multiplex PCR assay. The clones in this table, taken by TCRdb from immuneACCESS, are in-frame only. Not every clone is retained; where verified, under half of the shortfall comes from an unresolved V gene, and the cause of the rest is unknown. For this sample there are about 130,000 clones; around nine tenths appear just once. About 10% of the sample is held by the ten biggest clonotypes. Specimen: peripheral blood, collected roughly 70 weeks after starting pembrolizumab. The receptors come from an adult with mismatch repair-deficient cancer.

The gene calls are TRBV7-2 and TRBJ1-5; no definite D call. The CDR3 covers 12 residues. CDR1 SGHTA and CDR2 FQGNSA come from the germline V gene. V shed 5 bases and J shed 0 bases, with 2 bases lying between them. The CDR3 nucleotides are TGTGCCAGCAGCCTTAGCAATCAGCCCCAGCATTTT. This encodes CASSLSNQPQHF.

This clone was observed a few times. The V gene is TRBV11-3, the J gene TRBJ2-1; unclear D gene. The germline V gene has CDR1 SGHNT and CDR2 YENEEA. The CDR3 has 12 residues. V was pared by 2 bases and J by 7 bases, with 6 bases between. The CDR3 DNA follows: TGTGCCAGCAGCTTAACGAAAAATGAGCAGTTCTTC. It is translated as CASSLTKNEQFF.

This chain's CDR3 is CASSPEQGDTQYF. CDR3 DNA sequence: TGTGCCAGCAGCCCTGAACAGGGCGATACGCAGTATTTT. J is TRBJ2-3 and V is TRBV12-1; the tabulated D call, TRBD1, remains unverified against the DNA. TRBV12-1 constitutes a pseudogene. The CDR3 extends over 13 amino acids.

The rearrangement links TRBV9 to TRBJ2-7; 7 bases line up with TRBD1. The V segment lost 3 bases and the J segment 2 bases; nucleotides outside the gene matches: 2. The CDR3 has 13 amino acids. Germline CDR1 is SGDLS and CDR2 is YYNGEE. CDR3 sequence reads: CASSGQGAYEQYF. CDR3 DNA: TGTGCCAGCAGCGGGCAGGGGGCCTACGAGCAGTACTTC.

The V gene is TRBV4-1, the J gene TRBJ1-4; TRBD1 agrees at 12 bases. The CDR3 extends over 18 amino acids. Germline assignment: CDR1 MGHRA and CDR2 YSYEKL. The V segment lost 4 bases and the J segment 5 bases; nucleotides outside the gene matches: 11. CDR3 nucleotides: TGCGCCAGCAGCCCACGACCGGGACAGGGGGCGAAAAATGAAAAACTGTTTTTT. As protein: CASSPRPGQGAKNEKLFF.

V usage is TRBV7-9 and J usage is TRBJ1-2; D unclear. The CDR3 has 13 residues. Germline assignment: CDR1 SEHNR and CDR2 FQNEAQ (reference sequence). V lost 5 bases to trimming and J lost 3 bases, with 10 bases between them. CDR3 sequence reads: CASSPGEYYGYTF. CDR3 in DNA: TGTGCCAGCAGCCCTGGAGAGTACTATGGCTACACCTTC.

This clone was counted a single time. This chain joins TRBV4-1 and TRBJ2-7, with 9 bases matching TRBD1. V shed 3 bases and J 0 bases; nucleotides not matched to a gene: 6. The CDR3 contains 16 residues. The germline gives CDR1 MGHRA, CDR2 YSYEKL. The CDR3 loop reads CASSHPGQGSSYEQYF. The DNA for the CDR3 is TGCGCCAGCAGCCACCCCGGACAGGGGAGCTCCTACGAGCAGTACTTC.

The chain carries TRBV5-4 and TRBJ1-2, with a weak D call TRBD1 (6 bases). V was shortened by 2 bases and J by 5 bases, with 10 bases between the two germline ends. CDR1 is SGHNT, CDR2 YYREEE, per germline (reference sequence). This CDR3 has 13 amino acids. CDR3 loop: CASSFRQDYGYTF. The CDR3 bases are TGTGCCAGCAGCTTCCGACAGGATTATGGCTACACCTTC.

V and J are TRBV4-1 and TRBJ1-2, with D tentatively TRBD1 (5 bases). Germline values: CDR1 MGHRA, CDR2 YSYEKL. V shed 4 bases and J shed 4 bases, with 16 bases lying between them. The CDR3 spans 15 residues. CDR3 in DNA: TGCGCCAGCAGCCGTGGGACGGGAAGACGCTATGGCTACACCTTC. It codes for CASSRGTGRRYGYTF.

In DNA, the CDR3 is TGTGCCAGCAGTTTATTGGGGGGGAATGAGCAGTTCTTC. Protein product: CASSLLGGNEQFF. V usage is TRBV27 and J usage is TRBJ2-1, with 7 bases aligning to TRBD2. The CDR3 is 13 residues long. Germline V lookup: CDR1 MNHEY, CDR2 SMNVEV (reference sequence). V lost 1 base and J lost 7; bases outside the gene matches: 1.

The V call is TRBV13, the J call TRBJ2-3, with TRBD1 as a possible D gene (6 bases). The V and J ends lost 5 bases and 0 bases respectively, with 15 bases between them. The CDR3 sequence is 16 residues long. Germline V gene lookup returns CDR1 PRHDT and CDR2 FYEKMQ (reference sequence). CDR3 in amino acids: CASSISTGLSTDTQYF. The CDR3 DNA reads as TGTGCCAGCAGCATATCGACAGGTCTTAGCACAGATACGCAGTATTTT.

The chain recombines TRBV29-1 with TRBJ2-7, with 8 positions matching TRBD2. V trimming: 6 bases; J trimming: 1 base; junction bases outside the gene matches: 5. Germline loops: CDR1 SQVTM, CDR2 ANQGSEA. The length of the CDR3 is 13 residues. The CDR3 DNA sequence: TGCAGCGTGGTAGCGGGGACATCCTACGAGCAGTACTTC. This gives the protein CSVVAGTSYEQYF.

The CDR3 nucleotides are TGTGCCAGCAGCTTAAGATTATCCGAGCAGTACTTC. It translates to CASSLRLSEQYF. The chain couples TRBV7-8 to TRBJ2-5; unclear D gene. The J call could be wrong; TRBJ2-7 is a better fit for the DNA end. CDR1 SGHVS and CDR2 FQNEAQ come from the germline V gene. This CDR3 spans 12 amino acids.

The gene calls are TRBV11-2 and TRBJ2-7; TRBD1 aligns across 8 bases. CDR3 length: 15 amino acids. Looked up from germline, CDR1 is SGHAT and CDR2 is FQNNGV. V dropped 5 bases and J dropped 3; count of bases not matched to a gene: 9. CDR3 sequence reads: CASSVRDRPRYEQYF. For the CDR3, the DNA is TGTGCCAGCAGCGTAAGGGACAGGCCCCGCTACGAGCAGTACTTC.

The rearrangement uses TRBV10-3 and TRBJ2-3; D remains unclear. Per the germline V gene, CDR1 is ENHRY and CDR2 is SYGVKD. The ends were cut back, 1 base at V and 6 bases at J, with 5 bases in the middle. The CDR3 length is 12 residues. As DNA, the CDR3 is TGTGCCATCAGTGAGTTGGGGGATACGCAGTATTTT. Its translation: CAISELGDTQYF.

This sequence joins TRBV6-6 and TRBJ1-2; D call uncertain. The germline V gene encodes CDR1 MNHNY and CDR2 SVGAGI (reference sequence). The CDR3 has 13 residues. Between the trimmed V and J ends, which lost 5 bases and 4 bases, there was a span of 11 bases. The CDR3 bases are TGTGCCAGCAGTCCTGACGGCCCCTATGGCTACACCTTC. This encodes CASSPDGPYGYTF.

V gene TRBV19 combines with J gene TRBJ2-7, with D tentatively TRBD2 (6 bases). V was cut by 5 bases and J by 3 bases, with 11 bases left in between. The V gene's germline CDR1 is LNHDA and CDR2 SQIVND (reference sequence). CDR3 length: 13 residues. DNA of the CDR3: TGTGCCAGTAGTCCAGGGACTCACTACGAGCAGTACTTC. Its protein is CASSPGTHYEQYF.

V is TRBV4-3 and J is TRBJ2-1; D not certain. The CDR3 sequence is 15 residues long. Germline V gene data show CDR1 as LGHNA and CDR2 as YSLEER. Between the trimmed V and J ends, which lost 5 bases and 1 base, there was a span of 12 bases. CDR3 loop: CASSKGHVSYNEQFF. The DNA of the CDR3 is TGCGCCAGCAGCAAAGGGCACGTATCCTACAATGAGCAGTTCTTC.

V gene TRBV13 combines with J gene TRBJ2-1, with D possibly being TRBD2 (6 bases). The CDR3 runs to 16 residues. V was shortened by 5 bases and J by 3 bases, with 17 bases between the two germline ends. Germline CDR1 PRHDT, CDR2 FYEKMQ (reference sequence). The CDR3 nucleotides are TGTGCCAGCAGCCTAAGAATGGCTAGCGTCTACAATGAGCAGTTCTTC. Amino acid sequence: CASSLRMASVYNEQFF.

This sequence joins TRBV9 and TRBJ2-1; perhaps TRBD2 as D (5 bases). Trimming took 0 bases from V and 2 from J, leaving 12 bases between them. The CDR3 extends over 16 amino acids. Germline lookup yields CDR1 SGDLS and CDR2 YYNGEE. The CDR3 loop is CASSVGPSRPYNEQFF. CDR3 in DNA: TGTGCCAGCAGCGTAGGCCCTAGCCGGCCCTACAATGAGCAGTTCTTC.

The rearrangement joins TRBV28 to TRBJ2-7; 7 nucleotides match TRBD1. This CDR3 is 14 amino acids long. Germline V gene lookup returns CDR1 MDHEN and CDR2 SYDVKM. Trimming cost V 2 bases and J 7 bases; bases outside gene matches: 8. The DNA of the CDR3 is TGTGCCAGCAGTTTACAGGGGGTACGACTGGAGCAGTACTTC. Encoded protein: CASSLQGVRLEQYF.

The J gene is TRBJ1-3, the V gene TRBV27; D may be TRBD1 (5 bases). The CDR3 length is 17 residues. The V gene lost 1 base and the J gene lost 3 bases, with 16 bases spanning the gap. Germline V lookup: CDR1 MNHEY, CDR2 SMNVEV (reference sequence). CDR3 region: CASSLLDDSDYGNTIYF. The CDR3 coding sequence is TGTGCCAGCAGTTTATTAGATGACAGTGATTATGGAAACACCATATATTTT.

The chain has TRBV27 and TRBJ2-2; D is perhaps TRBD2 (5 bases). In germline, CDR1 is MNHEY, CDR2 SMNVEV (reference sequence). The CDR3 runs 14 residues. V lost 6 bases and J 4 bases, leaving 12 bases between the germline ends. CDR3 DNA: TGTGCCAGCAGAAAACTAGACTCCACCGGGGAGCTGTTTTTT. Protein product: CASRKLDSTGELFF.

V gene TRBV11-2 combines with J gene TRBJ2-7; TRBD1 or TRBD2 may be the D gene (6 bases each). The ends were cut back, 5 bases at V and 1 base at J, with 18 bases in the middle. Germline V CDR1 and CDR2: SGHAT, FQNNGV. The CDR3 is 16 amino acids. CDR3 bases: TGTGCCAGCAGCCGGGGGCTGGCGGAATATTCCTACGAGCAGTACTTC. It encodes CASSRGLAEYSYEQYF.

V is TRBV19 and J is TRBJ1-5; D gene uncertain. CDR1 and CDR2 (germline): LNHDA, SQIVND (reference sequence). The CDR3 is 14 residues long. V gave up 3 bases and J gave up 6 bases, with 12 bases separating them. The CDR3 bases are TGTGCCAGTAGTATTACACCTAAGAGTCAGCCCCAGCATTTT. Encoded protein: CASSITPKSQPQHF.

This chain links TRBV5-4 with TRBJ2-5; 8 bases align to TRBD1. V lost 0 bases to trimming and J lost 4 bases; unmatched junction nucleotides: 5. This CDR3 region has 15 residues. CDR1 and CDR2 (germline): SGHNT, YYREEE (reference sequence). The CDR3 sequence is CASSLESGGGETQYF. CDR3 DNA: TGTGCCAGCAGCTTGGAGTCAGGGGGCGGAGAGACCCAGTACTTC.

V is TRBV5-4 and J is TRBJ1-1; 11 bases match TRBD1. The CDR3 spans 14 residues. V shed 5 bases and J 4 bases; nucleotides not matched to a gene: 4. Germline V lookup: CDR1 SGHNT, CDR2 YYREEE (reference sequence). Here the CDR3 DNA reads TGTGCCAGCAGTACCGGGACAGGGGGCACTGAAGCTTTCTTT. Its protein is CASSTGTGGTEAFF.